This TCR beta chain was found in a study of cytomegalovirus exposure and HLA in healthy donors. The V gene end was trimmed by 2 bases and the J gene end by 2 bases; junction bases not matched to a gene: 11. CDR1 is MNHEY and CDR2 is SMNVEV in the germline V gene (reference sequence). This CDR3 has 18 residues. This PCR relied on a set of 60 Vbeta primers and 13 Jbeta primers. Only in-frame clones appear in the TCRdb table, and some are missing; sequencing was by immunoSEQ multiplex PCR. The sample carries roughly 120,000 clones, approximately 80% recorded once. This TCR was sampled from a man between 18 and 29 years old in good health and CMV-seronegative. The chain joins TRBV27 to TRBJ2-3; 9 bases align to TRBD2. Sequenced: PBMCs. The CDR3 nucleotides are TGTGCCAGCAGTTTACCCCCGGGGGCTAGCGGGATCACAGATACGCAGTATTTT. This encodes CASSLPPGASGITDTQYF.